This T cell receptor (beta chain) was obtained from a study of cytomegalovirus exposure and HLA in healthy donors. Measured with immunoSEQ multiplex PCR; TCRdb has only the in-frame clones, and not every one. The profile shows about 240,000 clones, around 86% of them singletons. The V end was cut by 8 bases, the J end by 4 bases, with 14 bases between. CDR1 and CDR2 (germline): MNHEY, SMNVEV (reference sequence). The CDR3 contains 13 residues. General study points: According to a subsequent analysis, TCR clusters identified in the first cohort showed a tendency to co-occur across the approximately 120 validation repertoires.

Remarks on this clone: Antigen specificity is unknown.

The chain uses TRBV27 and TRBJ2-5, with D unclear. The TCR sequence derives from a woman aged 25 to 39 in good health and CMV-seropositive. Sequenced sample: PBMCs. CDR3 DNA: TGTGCCAGCGGCCTTACCGGCGGAGAGACCCAGTACTTC. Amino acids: CASGLTGGETQYF.